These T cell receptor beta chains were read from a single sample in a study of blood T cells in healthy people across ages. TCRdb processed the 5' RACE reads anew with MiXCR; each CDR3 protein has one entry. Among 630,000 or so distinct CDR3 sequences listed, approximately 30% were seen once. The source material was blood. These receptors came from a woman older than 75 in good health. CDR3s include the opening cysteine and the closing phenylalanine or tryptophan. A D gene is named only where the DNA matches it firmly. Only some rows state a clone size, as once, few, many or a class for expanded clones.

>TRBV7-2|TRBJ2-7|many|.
TGTGCCAGCAGCTACAGTCGCTCGTTTAGCCCCTACGAGCAGTACTTC
CASSYSRSFSPYEQYF
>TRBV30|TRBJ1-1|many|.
TGTGCCTTCCAGGGTGGTAGGACTGAAGCTTTCTTT
CAFQGGRTEAFF
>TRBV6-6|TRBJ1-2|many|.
TGTGCCAGCAGTCAAACTGACGGAGCTAACTATGGCTACACCTTC
CASSQTDGANYGYTF
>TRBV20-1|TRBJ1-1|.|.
TGCAGTGCCTACCTCCCCGGACAGCTACAAGCTTTCTTT
CSAYLPGQLQAFF
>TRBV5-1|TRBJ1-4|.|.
TGCGCCAGCAGACGTGCAACTAATGACGAACTGTTTTTT
CASRRATNDELFF
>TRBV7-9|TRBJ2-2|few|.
TGTGCCAGCAGCTACCGACCCCCGCCCGGGGAGCTGTTTTTT
CASSYRPPPGELFF
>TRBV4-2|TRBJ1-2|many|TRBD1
TGTGCCAGCAGCCAAGAAGACAGGGGGCGCGCGGACTATGGCTACACCTTC
CASSQEDRGRADYGYTF
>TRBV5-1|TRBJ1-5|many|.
TGCGCCAGCAGCTTGGACGGGACCCCCAATCAGCCCCAGCATTTT
CASSLDGTPNQPQHF
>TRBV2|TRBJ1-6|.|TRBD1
TGTGCCAGCATTCGCCGGACAGGGAGGAATTCACCCCTCCACTTT
CASIRRTGRNSPLHF
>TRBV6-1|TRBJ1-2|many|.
TGTGCCAGCAGTGAAGGACCCCCGCTCCGGGGCTACACCTTC
CASSEGPPLRGYTF
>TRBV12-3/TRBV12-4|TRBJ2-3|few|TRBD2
TGTGCCAGCAGACGGACCGTGACTAGCGATTTT
CASRRTVTSDF
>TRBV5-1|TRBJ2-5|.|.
TGCGCCAGCAGCTTGCTTTACCCAGCGGAGACCCAGTACTTC
CASSLLYPAETQYF
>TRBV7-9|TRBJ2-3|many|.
TGTGCCAGCAGCTTAGGATCCTCTCGCACAGATACGCAGTATTTT
CASSLGSSRTDTQYF
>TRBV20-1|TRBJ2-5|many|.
TGCAGTGCTAGAGCGGGTCGGGCAAAAGAGACCCAGTACTTC
CSARAGRAKETQYF
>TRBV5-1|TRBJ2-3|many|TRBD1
TGCGCCAGCAGCCCCCGACAGGGAAACACAGATACGCAGTATTTT
CASSPRQGNTDTQYF
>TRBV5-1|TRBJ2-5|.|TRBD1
TGCGCCAGCAGCTCTCCTTACGAGGGGGCTGTGGAGACCCAGTACTTC
CASSSPYEGAVETQYF
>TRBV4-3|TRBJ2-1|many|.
TGCGCCAGCAGCCGACAGGCCCAAGAGCAGTTCTTC
CASSRQAQEQFF
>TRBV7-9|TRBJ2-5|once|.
TGTGCCAGCAGCTTAGCAAGGGGACTCGTTTGGGAAGAGACCCAGTACTTC
CASSLARGLVWEETQYF
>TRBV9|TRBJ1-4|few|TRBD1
TGTGCCAGCAGCTCACGAAACAGGGGGACTAATGAAAAACTGTTTTTT
CASSSRNRGTNEKLFF
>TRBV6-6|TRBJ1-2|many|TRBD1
TGTGCCAGCAGTCCGACAGGGGGCTTGGGCTACACCTTC
CASSPTGGLGYTF
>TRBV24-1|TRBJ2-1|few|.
TGTGCCACCAGCTCTTCGGGGTTAAGTAACAATGAGCAGTTCTTC
CATSSSGLSNNEQFF
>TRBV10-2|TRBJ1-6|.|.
TGCGCCAGCAGCGATAGAGGGCAAGGGCTTAATTCACCCCTCCACTTT
CASSDRGQGLNSPLHF
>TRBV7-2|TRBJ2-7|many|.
TGTGCCAGCAGCTTGCGAAACAGGCGCGACGAGCAGTACTTC
CASSLRNRRDEQYF
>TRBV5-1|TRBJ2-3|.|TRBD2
TGCGCCAGCAGCTGGATTAGCGGGGGGGCCAAAACAGATACGCAGTATTTT
CASSWISGGAKTDTQYF
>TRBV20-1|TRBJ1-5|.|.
TGCAGTGCTAGAGCTAGGCAGGACTATCAGCCCCAGCATTTT
CSARARQDYQPQHF
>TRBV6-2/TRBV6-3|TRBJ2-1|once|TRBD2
TGTGCCAGCTCTGGTGGCGGGAGGCAGTTCTTC
CASSGGGRQFF
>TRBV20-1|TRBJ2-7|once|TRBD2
TGCAGTGCTGGGCCGGCGGGGGGGACCTACGAGCAGTACTTC
CSAGPAGGTYEQYF
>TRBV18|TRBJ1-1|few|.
TGTGCCAGCTCACCACCGACGGTAGTGAACACTGAAGCTTTCTTT
CASSPPTVVNTEAFF
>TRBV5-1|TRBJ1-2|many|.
TGCGCCAGCAGCTTGGGGCCTCCAGGGAACTATGGCTACACCTTC
CASSLGPPGNYGYTF
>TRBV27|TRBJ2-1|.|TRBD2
TGTGCCAGCAGTTATCCTAGCGGGGGGGGTGGGAATGAGCAGTTCTTC
CASSYPSGGGGNEQFF
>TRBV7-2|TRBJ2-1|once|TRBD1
TGTGCCAGCAGTCGGACAGGGAACTCCTACAATGAGCAGTTCTTC
CASSRTGNSYNEQFF
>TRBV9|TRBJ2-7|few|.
TGTGCCAGCAGCGTAGATCGGGGGAGGGGCGGGGGCGCTTACAATGAGCAGTACTTC
CASSVDRGRGGGAYNEQYF
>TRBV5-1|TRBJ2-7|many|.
TGTGCCAGCTCGCTAGGGGCCTACGAGCAGTACTTC
CASSLGAYEQYF
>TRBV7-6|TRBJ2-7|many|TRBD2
TGTGCCAGCAGCTTAGCGGTGCGGGGGGGCGAGCAGTACTTC
CASSLAVRGGEQYF
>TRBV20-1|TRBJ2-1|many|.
TGCAGTGCAATCAACGGCGAGGGGGGCAATGAGCAGTTCTTC
CSAINGEGGNEQFF
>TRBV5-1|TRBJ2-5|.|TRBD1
TGCGCCAGCAGCTTGGATACTACAGGGGTACGAGAGACCCAGTACTTC
CASSLDTTGVRETQYF
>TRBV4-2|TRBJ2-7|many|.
TGTGCCAGCAGCCCCTTTATCCGGGAATTAGGGGAGCAGTACTTC
CASSPFIRELGEQYF
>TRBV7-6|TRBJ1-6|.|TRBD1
TGTGCCAGCCGTCGGACAGGGGGCAATTCACCCCTCCACTTT
CASRRTGGNSPLHF
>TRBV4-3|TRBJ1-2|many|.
TGCGCCAGCAGCCCCAGCCGGGCTAACTATGGCTACACCTTC
CASSPSRANYGYTF
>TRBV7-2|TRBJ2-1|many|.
TGTGCCAGCAGCACGGACGGGAATGAGCAGTTCTTC
CASSTDGNEQFF
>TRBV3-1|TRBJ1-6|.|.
TGTGCCAGCAGCCAAGGCGGGGGGGCGATCCACTTT
CASSQGGGAIHF
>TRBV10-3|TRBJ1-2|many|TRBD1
TGTGCCATCAGTATCTCGGAGGGACAGCGCTACACCTTC
CAISISEGQRYTF
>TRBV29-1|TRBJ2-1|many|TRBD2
TGCAGCGTTGCGGAAGGCGGGGGGCGCTACAATGAGCAGTTCTTC
CSVAEGGGRYNEQFF
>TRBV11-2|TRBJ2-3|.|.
TGTGCCAGCAGCTTAGGGGTTCATACGCAGTATTTT
CASSLGVHTQYF
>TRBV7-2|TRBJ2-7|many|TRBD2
TGTGCCAGCAGCTCCCAGGGACTAGCGGGGGACGAGCAGTACTTC
CASSSQGLAGDEQYF
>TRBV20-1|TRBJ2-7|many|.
TGCAGTGCGCGACCCGCAGGGCTGTCCTACAATGAGCAGTACTTC
CSARPAGLSYNEQYF
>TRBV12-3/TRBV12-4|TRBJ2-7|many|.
TGTGCCAGCAGTTGGGGTAGATCCTACGAGCAGTACTTC
CASSWGRSYEQYF
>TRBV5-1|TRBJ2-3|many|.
TGCGCCAGCAGCTTGTCTACCAGGGTGACAGATACGCAGTATTTT
CASSLSTRVTDTQYF
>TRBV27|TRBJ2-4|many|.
TGTGCCAGTCGTGGTGCCAAAAACATTCAGTACTTC
CASRGAKNIQYF
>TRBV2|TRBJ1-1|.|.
TGTGCCAGCAGTGAACAGGGTGCCGAAGCTTTCTTT
CASSEQGAEAFF
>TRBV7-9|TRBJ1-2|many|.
TGTGCCAGCAGCCCAAAGGTCTATGGCTACACCTTC
CASSPKVYGYTF
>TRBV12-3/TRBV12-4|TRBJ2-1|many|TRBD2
TGTGCCAGCAGCCACCCCGGGACTAGCGGGGGGGACAATGAGCAGTTCTTC
CASSHPGTSGGDNEQFF
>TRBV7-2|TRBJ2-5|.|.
TGTGCCAGCAGCCAGGGGGGGGGGGGCCTAGGAGAGACCCAGTACTTC
CASSQGGGGLGETQYF
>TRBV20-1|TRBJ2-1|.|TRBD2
TGCAGTGCGCCAACTAGCGGGAGCGTCTACAATGAGCAGTTCTTC
CSAPTSGSVYNEQFF
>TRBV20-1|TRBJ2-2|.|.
TGCAGTGCTAGTATGGTGTCGGGGGGCACCGGGAAGCTGTTTTTT
CSASMVSGGTGKLFF
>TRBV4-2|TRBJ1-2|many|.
TGTGCCAGCAGCCAAGATCTCTGGGGCTATGGCTACACCTTC
CASSQDLWGYGYTF
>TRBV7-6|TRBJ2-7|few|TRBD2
TGTGCCAGCAGCTTTAGCGGGAGGGCAGAGCAGTACTTC
CASSFSGRAEQYF